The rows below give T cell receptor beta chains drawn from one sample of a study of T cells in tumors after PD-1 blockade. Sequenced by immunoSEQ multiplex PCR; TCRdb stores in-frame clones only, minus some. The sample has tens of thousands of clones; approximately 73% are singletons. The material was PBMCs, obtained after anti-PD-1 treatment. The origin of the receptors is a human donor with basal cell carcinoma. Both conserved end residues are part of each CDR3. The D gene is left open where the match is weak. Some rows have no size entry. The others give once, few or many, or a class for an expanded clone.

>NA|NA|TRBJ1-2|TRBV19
CASSKAGNGYTF
TGTGCCAGTAGTAAGGCGGGAAATGGCTACACCTTC
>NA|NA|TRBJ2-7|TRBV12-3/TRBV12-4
CASSFRGLDEQYF
TGTGCCAGCAGTTTCCGGGGGCTGGACGAGCAGTACTTC
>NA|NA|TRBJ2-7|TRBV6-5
CASSYQQTYEQYF
TGTGCCAGCAGTTACCAGCAGACTTACGAGCAGTACTTC
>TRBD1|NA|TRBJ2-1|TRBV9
CASSVGSQGAGNEQFF
TGTGCCAGCAGCGTAGGAAGTCAGGGGGCGGGAAATGAGCAGTTCTTC
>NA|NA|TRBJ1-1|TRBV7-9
CATRRSLTEAFF
TGTGCCACCCGACGCTCGTTGACTGAAGCTTTCTTT
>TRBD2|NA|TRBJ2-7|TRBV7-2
CASSSTGTSLEQYF
TGTGCCAGCAGCTCTACCGGGACTAGTCTTGAGCAGTACTTC
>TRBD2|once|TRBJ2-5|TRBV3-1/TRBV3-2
CASSQDPPTSGETQYF
TGTGCCAGCAGCCAAGATCCCCCGACTAGCGGGGAGACCCAGTACTTC
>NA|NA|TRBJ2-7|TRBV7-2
CASSMKGGTYEQYF
TGTGCCAGCAGCATGAAGGGGGGAACCTACGAGCAGTACTTC
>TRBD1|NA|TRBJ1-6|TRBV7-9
CASTLDGTGVSPLHF
TGTGCCAGCACCCTAGACGGGACAGGGGTTTCACCCCTCCACTTT
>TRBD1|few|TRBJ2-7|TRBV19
CASSTDRAYEQYF
TGTGCCAGTAGTACGGACAGGGCCTACGAGCAGTACTTC
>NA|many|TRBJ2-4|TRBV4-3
CASSQDTSRNIQYF
TGCGCCAGCAGCCAAGATACTAGCCGAAACATTCAGTACTTC
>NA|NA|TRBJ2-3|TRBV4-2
CASSSRYHTDTQYF
TGTGCCAGCAGCTCCCGATACCACACAGATACGCAGTATTTT
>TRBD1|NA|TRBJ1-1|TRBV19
CASSQTGLNTEAFF
TGTGCCAGTAGCCAGACAGGGTTGAACACTGAAGCTTTCTTT
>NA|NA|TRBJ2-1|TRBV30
CAWSVRVVNEQFF
TGTGCCTGGAGTGTACGTGTAGTGAATGAGCAGTTCTTC
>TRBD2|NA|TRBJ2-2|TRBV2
CASRASGGAGELFF
TGTGCCAGCAGGGCTAGCGGGGGGGCCGGGGAGCTGTTTTTT
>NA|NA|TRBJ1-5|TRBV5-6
CASSLKPTTYSNQPQHF
TGTGCCAGCAGCCTCAAACCAACTACCTATAGCAATCAGCCCCAGCATTTT
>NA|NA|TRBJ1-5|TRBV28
CASSSDQPQHF
TGTGCCAGCAGTAGTGATCAGCCCCAGCATTTT
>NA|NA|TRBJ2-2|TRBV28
CASSVTTGELFF
TGTGCCAGCAGTGTGACCACCGGGGAGCTGTTTTTT
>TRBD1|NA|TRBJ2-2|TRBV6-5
CASRPTGAGELFF
TGTGCCAGCAGGCCCACAGGGGCCGGGGAGCTGTTTTTT
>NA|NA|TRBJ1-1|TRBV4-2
CASSPQGQQRKNTEAFF
TGTGCCAGCAGCCCCCAGGGGCAGCAGAGAAAGAACACTGAAGCTTTCTTT